Each of the 26 T cell receptor beta chains below was sequenced from the same sample in a study of blood T cell repertoires in COVID-19. Only in-frame clones appear in the TCRdb table, and some are missing; sequencing was by immunoSEQ multiplex PCR. The table lists about 88,000 clones, about 82% of them singletons. Material for sequencing was peripheral blood. Receptors originate from a human donor in a cohort sampled during active COVID-19.

There are many counts of this clone. The chain couples TRBV18 to TRBJ1-1, with TRBD1 identical over 9 bases. CDR3 length equals 15 residues. Trimming removed 2 bases from V and 2 bases from J; junction bases left unmatched: 3. Per germline, CDR1 KGHSH and CDR2 LQKENI. Written as DNA, the CDR3 is TGTGCCAGCTCACCAAGGACAGGGGTCAACACTGAAGCTTTCTTT. Translating gives CASSPRTGVNTEAFF.

This rearrangement joins TRBV13 to TRBJ2-5; tentatively, D is TRBD1 (7 bases). Trimming removed 5 bases at V and 0 bases at J, with 13 bases between. Looked up from germline, CDR1 is PRHDT and CDR2 is FYEKMQ (reference sequence). The CDR3 extends over 15 amino acids. The CDR3 DNA is TGTGCCAGCAGCGCGGGACAGCTGTACCAAGAGACCCAGTACTTC. Protein product: CASSAGQLYQETQYF.

Regarding this clone: Within the sample, other DNA sequences also encode this same CDR3. The chain carries TRBV19 and TRBJ1-6; no reliable D call. Per germline, CDR1 LNHDA and CDR2 SQIVND (reference sequence). This CDR3 has 12 amino acids. Trimming removed 3 bases from V and 8 bases from J, with 5 bases in between. The CDR3 spells CASSIGDSPLHF. The CDR3 nucleotides are TGTGCCAGTAGTATCGGGGATTCACCCCTCCACTTT.

J is TRBJ2-4 and V is TRBV11-2; TRBD2 agrees at 8 bases. The germline V gene has CDR1 SGHAT and CDR2 FQNNGV. The CDR3 has 13 amino acids. V lost 4 bases, J lost 6 bases, and 2 bases stayed unmatched. The CDR3 reads CASSWAGGNIQYF. The CDR3 coding sequence is TGTGCCAGCAGCTGGGCGGGAGGAAACATTCAGTACTTC.

The genes are TRBV28 and TRBJ1-1; TRBD1 aligns across 7 bases. CDR3 length equals 16 residues. After removal of 2 bases from V and 1 base from J, the junction contained 7 bases not matched to a gene. The germline V gene has CDR1 MDHEN and CDR2 SYDVKM. CDR3 in amino acids: CASSLPLWTGNTEAFF. CDR3 DNA: TGTGCCAGCAGTTTACCTCTTTGGACAGGGAACACTGAAGCTTTCTTT.

CDR3 residues: CASGFGTGVGEQYF. The CDR3 region has the DNA TGTGCTAGTGGTTTTGGGACAGGGGTAGGGGAGCAGTACTTC. This rearrangement joins TRBV12-5 to TRBJ2-7; 10 bases map to TRBD1. This CDR3 region has 14 residues. Germline CDR1 is LGHNT and CDR2 is FRNRAP. J was trimmed by 7 bases and V by 3 bases; bases with no gene match: 6.

V gene TRBV18 combines with J gene TRBJ2-5, with TRBD1 matching 10 bases. J gave up 9 bases and V 3 bases, and 16 bases lay outside the gene matches. Germline loops: CDR1 KGHSH, CDR2 LQKENI. CDR3 size: 17 residues. CDR3 in amino acids: CASSPDLGQGTPRAQYF. The CDR3, as DNA: TGTGCCAGCTCACCCGACCTGGGACAGGGGACCCCAAGGGCCCAGTACTTC. Drawing the rest from reference TRBV18 and TRBJ2-5, the complete variable domain is NAGVMQNPRHLVRRRGQEARLRCSPMKGHSHVYWYRQLPEEGLKFMVYLQKENIIDESGMPKERFSAEFPKEGPSILRIQQVVRGDSAAYFCASSPDLGQGTPRAQYFGPGTRLLVL.

CDR3 in amino acids: CASSMPRQEWGTDTQYF. Written as DNA, the CDR3 is TGTGCCAGTAGTATGCCCCGACAGGAGTGGGGCACAGATACGCAGTATTTT. The chain is built from TRBV19 and TRBJ2-3; a weak D match, TRBD1 (6 bases). V gave up 3 bases and J gave up 1 base, with 17 bases separating them. CDR3 size: 17 residues. Germline-derived CDR1 and CDR2 are LNHDA and SQIVND (reference sequence).

This clone has only a few counts. Compared with germline, one end of the junction differs, possibly owing to a read error. J is TRBJ2-1 and V is TRBV27, with D possibly TRBD2 on 6 matching bases. The CDR3 is made up of 10 amino acids. CDR1 is MNHEY, CDR2 SMNVEV, per germline (reference sequence). CDR3: CASGRDSLLF. The DNA for the CDR3 is TGTGCCAGCGGCCGGGACTCACTACTCTTC.

The V call is TRBV20-1, the J call TRBJ2-5; TRBD1 might be the D (6 bases). V gave up 6 bases and J gave up 5 bases, with 10 bases separating them. The CDR3 is made up of 11 amino acids. The germline CDR1 and CDR2 sequences are DFQATT and SNEGSKA (reference sequence). The CDR3 DNA follows: TGCAGTGCGGTGAGGGGGGAGACCCAGTACTTC. Its protein is CSAVRGETQYF.

This chain connects TRBV7-2 to TRBJ2-7; D is possibly TRBD2 (5 bases). The CDR3 runs 15 residues. The germline V gene encodes CDR1 SGHTA and CDR2 FQGNSA. V lost 0 bases to trimming and J lost 0 bases, with 9 bases between them. CDR3 DNA sequence: TGTGCCAGCAGCTTAGCGTGGGGAGACTCCTACGAGCAGTACTTC. Translation: CASSLAWGDSYEQYF.

V usage is TRBV30 and J usage is TRBJ2-6; a possible D gene is TRBD1 (5 bases). The CDR3 spans 15 residues. The V end lost 1 base, the J end lost 0 bases, and 7 bases lay between the germline ends. The germline gives CDR1 GTSNPN, CDR2 SVGIG (reference sequence). The CDR3, as DNA: TGTGCCTGGAGTGAGACAGTCTCTGGGGCCAACGTCCTGACTTTC. This gives the protein CAWSETVSGANVLTF.

The chain recombines TRBV28 with TRBJ2-6; 12 bases map to TRBD1. V gave up 4 bases and J gave up 4 bases; unmatched junction bases: 8. This CDR3 region has 18 residues. The germline CDR1 and CDR2 sequences are MDHEN and SYDVKM. CDR3 sequence (DNA): TGTGCCAGCAGTTCTCCGGGACAGGGGGCGGTAGGGGCCAACGTCCTGACTTTC. This gives the protein CASSSPGQGAVGANVLTF.

This chain uses TRBV12-5 with TRBJ2-7, with D possibly matching TRBD1 (7 bases). CDR3 length equals 14 residues. Trimming cost V 6 bases and J 3 bases, with 15 bases left between them. Germline values: CDR1 LGHNT, CDR2 FRNRAP. The CDR3 bases are TGTGCTAGTGGCACATCAGGGGGGAGCTACGAGCAGTACTTC. Its protein product is CASGTSGGSYEQYF.

The chain is built from TRBV6-6 and TRBJ1-1; TRBD1 might be the D (5 bases). Germline lookup yields CDR1 MNHNY and CDR2 SVGAGI (reference sequence). The germline V and J ends were trimmed by 10 bases and 3 bases, with 18 bases remaining between them. The CDR3 is made up of 14 amino acids. This chain's CDR3 is CATAGGGSYTEAFF. CDR3 DNA sequence: TGTGCCACCGCCGGGGGGGGGTCGTACACTGAAGCTTTCTTT.

This clone was seen only a few times. The V gene is TRBV29-1, the J gene TRBJ1-2, with 8 bases that match TRBD1. Germline CDR1 SQVTM, CDR2 ANQGSEA. The CDR3 runs to 13 residues. Unmatched junction bases numbered 5, after V lost 6 bases and J lost 2 bases. In DNA, the CDR3 is TGCAGCGTGCAAGGACAGGGAAACTATGGCTACACCTTC. It encodes CSVQGQGNYGYTF.

This chain links TRBV30 with TRBJ2-3; 10 bases are a match to TRBD2. There are 17 residues in the CDR3. Germline lookup yields CDR1 GTSNPN and CDR2 SVGIG (reference sequence). The V segment lost 0 bases and the J segment 1 base; nucleotides outside the gene matches: 7. CDR3 residues: CAWSVGLAGVRTDTQYF. The DNA for the CDR3 is TGTGCCTGGAGTGTAGGGCTAGCGGGAGTCCGCACAGATACGCAGTATTTT.

This chain links TRBV7-2 with TRBJ2-5, with 7 bases aligning to TRBD1. Germline CDR1 is SGHTA and CDR2 is FQGNSA. Trimming cost V 5 bases and J 4 bases; bases outside gene matches: 7. CDR3 size: 14 residues. The CDR3 sequence is CASSAPPGGETQYF. The CDR3 nucleotides are TGTGCCAGCAGCGCCCCGCCAGGGGGAGAGACCCAGTACTTC.

This clone was seen once. The rearrangement uses TRBV27 and TRBJ1-2; 8 nucleotides agree with TRBD1. Germline lookup yields CDR1 MNHEY and CDR2 SMNVEV (reference sequence). CDR3 length: 12 amino acids. Germline trimming cut 3 bases from V and 7 bases from J; bases unmatched to any gene: 1. The DNA for the CDR3 is TGTGCCAGCAGTTTGACAGGGGTTGGCTACACCTTC. This translates into CASSLTGVGYTF.

V and J are TRBV2 and TRBJ2-7; D is uncertain. The germline V gene has CDR1 SNHLY and CDR2 FYNNEI. Trimming took off 0 bases at V and 6 bases at J, with 9 bases between the two ends. The CDR3 runs 13 residues. CDR3 loop: CASSEAQVGEQYF. The CDR3 bases are TGTGCCAGCAGTGAAGCGCAGGTCGGCGAGCAGTACTTC.

The gene calls are TRBV7-6 and TRBJ2-2, with TRBD2 matching over 11 bases. The CDR3 extends over 16 amino acids. The germline CDR1 and CDR2 sequences are SGHVS and FNYEAQ. V lost 1 base and J lost 3; bases outside the gene matches: 1. The CDR3 reads CASSLGLAGYTGELFF. Here the CDR3 DNA reads TGTGCCAGCAGCTTAGGACTAGCGGGGTACACCGGGGAGCTGTTTTTT.

The genes are TRBV12-3 or TRBV12-4 and TRBJ2-2; D not resolved. The ends were cut back, 7 bases at V and 7 bases at J, with 10 bases in the middle. The CDR3 sequence is 12 residues long. This CDR3 reads CASTINGGELFF. The CDR3 region has the DNA TGTGCCAGCACGATTAACGGCGGGGAGCTGTTTTTT.

This chain uses TRBV24-1 with TRBJ1-1; perhaps TRBD1 as D (5 bases). The ends were cut back, 7 bases at V and 4 bases at J, with 12 bases in the middle. The CDR3 runs to 13 residues. Germline V gene lookup returns CDR1 KGHDR and CDR2 SFDVKD. The chain's CDR3 is CATRLTEVTEAFF. The CDR3 DNA is TGTGCCACCAGGTTGACAGAGGTCACTGAAGCTTTCTTT.

The chain combines TRBV27 with TRBJ1-2; perhaps TRBD1 as D (5 bases). The germline V and J ends were trimmed by 0 bases and 7 bases, with 9 bases remaining between them. Germline CDR1 MNHEY, CDR2 SMNVEV (reference sequence). The CDR3 sequence is 13 residues long. CDR3 nucleotide sequence: TGTGCCAGCAGTTTATCAGGGGCGGCTGGCTACACCTTC. Translated: CASSLSGAAGYTF.

In its sample, this clone was seen a few times. The rearrangement uses TRBV7-7 and TRBJ2-3; 8 nucleotides align to TRBD1. The germline V gene encodes CDR1 SSHAT and CDR2 FNYEAQ (reference sequence). The CDR3 spans 15 residues. The V gene end was trimmed by 2 bases and the J gene end by 2 bases; junction bases not matched to a gene: 3. This chain's CDR3 is CASSLTDRVTDTQYF. The CDR3 coding sequence is TGTGCCAGCAGCTTAACGGACAGGGTCACAGATACGCAGTATTTT. Full variable domain (rest looked up from reference TRBV7-7 and TRBJ2-3): GAGVSQSPRYKVTKRGQDVTLRCDPISSHATLYWYQQALGQGPEFLTYFNYEAQPDKSGLPSDRFSAERPEGSISTLTIQRTEQRDSAMYRCASSLTDRVTDTQYFGPGTRLTVL.

The chain recombines TRBV5-1 with TRBJ1-1, with D tentatively TRBD1 (5 bases). The CDR3 totals 14 residues. Germline V gene lookup returns CDR1 SGHRS and CDR2 YFSETQ. V lost 3 bases and J 1 base, leaving 10 bases between the germline ends. The CDR3 loop is CASSYRGGNTEAFF. CDR3 nucleotide sequence: TGCGCCAGCAGCTATAGGGGAGGGAACACTGAAGCTTTCTTT.